Listed below are T cell receptor beta chains from one sample, sequenced in a study of cytomegalovirus exposure and HLA in healthy donors. Measured with immunoSEQ multiplex PCR; TCRdb has only the in-frame clones, and not every one. The table shows about 160,000 clones, with around four fifths occurring only once. Specimen: PBMCs. All receptors derive from a man between 18 and 35 years old in good health and CMV-seronegative. The CDR3 runs from the conserved cysteine through the conserved F or W. A D gene is named only where the DNA matches it firmly. Part of the rows lack a size; the others show once, few, many or a class for expanded clones.

NA,TRBV7-9,NA,TRBJ1-2,CASSLEGNPSF,TGTGCCAGCAGCTTAGAGGGGAACCCTTCCTTC
NA,TRBV19,NA,TRBJ2-2,CATTFGGTGELFF,TGTGCCACCACTTTCGGGGGTACCGGGGAGCTGTTTTTT
NA,TRBV6-6,TRBD1,TRBJ2-5,CAATVHKGGEGETQYF,TGTGCCGCTACGGTCCATAAAGGGGGCGAAGGAGAGACCCAGTACTTC
NA,TRBV5-1,TRBD1,TRBJ2-7,CASSSDRGSTYEQYF,TGCGCCAGCAGTTCGGACAGGGGGAGCACCTACGAGCAGTACTTC
NA,TRBV5-1,TRBD2,TRBJ2-2,CASSLEAAAGNTGELFF,TGCGCCAGCAGCTTGGAGGCGGCAGCGGGAAACACCGGGGAGCTGTTTTTT
NA,TRBV5-5,NA,TRBJ1-1,CASSWGGTEAFF,TGTGCCAGCAGCTGGGGAGGCACTGAAGCTTTCTTT
once,TRBV5-6,NA,TRBJ1-5,CASSLGSGPYSNQPQHF,TGTGCCAGCAGCTTGGGGTCAGGGCCTTATAGCAATCAGCCCCAGCATTTT
NA,TRBV25-1,NA,TRBJ1-1,CASSEFFRGRGEGAEAFF,TGTGCCAGCAGTGAATTTTTTAGGGGCCGCGGCGAAGGAGCTGAAGCTTTCTTT
NA,TRBV6-1,NA,TRBJ1-1,CASSEGAGFEAFF,TGTGCCAGCAGTGAAGGGGCAGGGTTTGAAGCTTTCTTT
NA,TRBV29-1,TRBD1,TRBJ2-3,CSVRQGVTADTQYF,TGCAGCGTGAGACAGGGGGTGACAGCGGATACGCAGTATTTT
NA,TRBV9,TRBD2,TRBJ2-7,CASSGGTSTVSYEQYF,TGTGCCAGCAGCGGGGGGACTAGTACGGTATCCTACGAGCAGTACTTC
once,TRBV15,NA,TRBJ1-1,CATSSSRAVGAAFF,TGTGCCACCAGCAGTTCCAGGGCCGTCGGAGCAGCTTTCTTT
few,TRBV28,TRBD2,TRBJ2-5,CASSLRLLAGGGETQYF,TGTGCCAGCAGTTTGAGGTTATTAGCGGGAGGCGGAGAGACCCAGTACTTC
NA,TRBV7-9,NA,TRBJ2-7,CASTLGAYEQYF,TGTGCCAGCACCCTGGGAGCCTACGAGCAGTACTTC
NA,TRBV2,NA,TRBJ2-7,CASSEGVTSGYEQYF,TGTGCCAGCAGTGAAGGGGTGACGTCAGGCTACGAGCAGTACTTC
NA,TRBV6-5,TRBD1,TRBJ2-7,CASSSAGQGSYEQYF,TGTGCCAGCAGCTCCGCGGGACAGGGCTCCTACGAGCAGTACTTC
once,TRBV15,TRBD2,TRBJ2-2,CATRDSGPFTGELFF,TGTGCCACCAGAGATAGCGGGCCATTCACCGGGGAGCTGTTTTTT
NA,TRBV7-8,TRBD1,TRBJ2-6,CASSLGTGLSGANVLTF,TGTGCCAGCAGCTTAGGGACAGGCCTCTCTGGGGCCAACGTCCTGACTTTC
NA,TRBV15,TRBD1,TRBJ1-1,CATSRIRGSNTEAFF,TGTGCCACCAGCAGGATCAGGGGGTCGAACACTGAAGCTTTCTTT
NA,TRBV7-9,TRBD1,TRBJ1-1,CASSPRDRENTEAFF,TGTGCCAGCAGCCCCCGGGACAGGGAGAACACTGAAGCTTTCTTT
NA,TRBV6-6,NA,TRBJ1-5,CASSQQSQPQHF,TGTGCCAGCAGTCAACAAAGTCAGCCCCAGCATTTT
NA,TRBV7-8,TRBD1,TRBJ2-3,CASSAWGQSTDTQYF,TGTGCCAGCAGCGCCTGGGGACAGAGCACAGATACGCAGTATTTT
few,TRBV2,TRBD1,TRBJ2-3,CASTQGQGASTDTQYF,TGTGCCAGCACTCAAGGGCAGGGGGCCAGCACAGATACGCAGTATTTT
NA,TRBV5-6,NA,TRBJ2-7,CASSLGVMNSYEQYF,TGTGCCAGCAGCTTAGGGGTAATGAACTCCTACGAGCAGTACTTC
NA,TRBV19,NA,TRBJ2-7,CASRSPGTGSYEQYF,TGTGCCAGTAGATCTCCCGGCACAGGGTCTTACGAGCAGTACTTC
few,TRBV6-1,NA,TRBJ1-2,CASSERLGSDGYTF,TGTGCCAGCAGTGAAAGGCTAGGCAGTGACGGCTACACCTTC
NA,TRBV28,NA,TRBJ1-1,CASSAAGGTEAFF,TGTGCCAGCTCCGCTGCGGGGGGAACTGAAGCTTTCTTT
NA,TRBV7-9,TRBD2,TRBJ2-4,CASSSAPGTSTLQYF,TGTGCCAGCAGCTCCGCCCCCGGGACTAGTACCCTTCAGTACTTC
NA,TRBV28,TRBD2,TRBJ2-3,CASSTLAGVDTQYF,TGTGCCAGCAGTACCCTAGCGGGGGTAGATACGCAGTATTTT
NA,TRBV15,TRBD2,TRBJ2-7,CATRGLAGGIEQYF,TGTGCCACCAGGGGACTAGCGGGAGGAATTGAGCAGTACTTC
once,TRBV4-2,TRBD1,TRBJ1-5,CASSPRQGAGGQPQHF,TGTGCCAGCAGCCCGAGACAGGGGGCCGGAGGTCAGCCCCAGCATTTT
once,TRBV28,TRBD1,TRBJ2-1,CASSLPPGTEDNEQFF,TGTGCCAGCAGTTTACCTCCCGGGACAGAAGACAATGAGCAGTTCTTC
NA,TRBV18,TRBD1,TRBJ1-5,CASSPGGQGLPKSQPQHF,TGTGCCAGCTCACCAGGGGGACAGGGGCTCCCAAAAAGTCAGCCCCAGCATTTT
NA,TRBV5-1,TRBD1,TRBJ2-1,CASSLTGGSYNEQFF,TGCGCCAGCAGCTTAACAGGGGGCTCCTACAATGAGCAGTTCTTC
NA,TRBV5-1,TRBD1,TRBJ2-5,CASSFGQGQVQYF,TGCGCCAGCAGCTTTGGACAGGGACAGGTCCAGTACTTC
NA,TRBV28,TRBD1,TRBJ2-3,CASNKSGQGSDTQYF,TGTGCCAGCAATAAGTCGGGACAGGGTTCCGATACGCAGTATTTT
NA,TRBV19,NA,TRBJ2-1,CASSIDIYNEQFF,TGTGCCAGTAGTATTGACATCTACAATGAGCAGTTCTTC
NA,TRBV11-2,NA,TRBJ1-2,CASSAEGVGGYTF,TGTGCCAGCAGCGCCGAGGGGGTGGGGGGCTACACCTTC
NA,TRBV28,NA,TRBJ2-7,CASSGDFSEQYF,TGTGCCAGCTCCGGAGATTTTAGCGAGCAGTACTTC
NA,TRBV5-1,TRBD1,TRBJ1-5,CASSLGDSPNQPQHF,TGCGCCAGCAGCTTGGGGGACAGTCCCAATCAGCCCCAGCATTTT
NA,TRBV7-2,NA,TRBJ2-2,CASSLESGTGELFF,TGTGCCAGCAGCTTGGAGTCTGGCACCGGGGAGCTGTTTTTT
NA,TRBV18,NA,TRBJ2-5,CASSPLDSPQETQYF,TGTGCCAGCTCACCACTAGACAGTCCCCAAGAGACCCAGTACTTC
once,TRBV7-9,TRBD1,TRBJ1-6,CASNDTPGQEGKNNSPLHF,TGTGCCAGCAACGACACGCCTGGACAGGAAGGGAAGAATAATTCACCCCTCCACTTT
NA,TRBV28,NA,TRBJ1-1,CASSGHVRNTEAFF,TGTGCCAGCAGTGGACACGTGCGGAACACTGAAGCTTTCTTT
NA,TRBV30,NA,TRBJ1-3,CAWTEGAYGNTIYF,TGTGCCTGGACGGAAGGGGCGTATGGAAACACCATATATTTT
once,TRBV2,TRBD2,TRBJ2-7,CASSLLAGVEQYF,TGTGCCAGCAGTCTGCTAGCGGGAGTCGAGCAGTACTTC
NA,TRBV7-9,TRBD2,TRBJ2-1,CASTSGLAGFNEQFF,TGTGCCAGCACCTCGGGACTAGCGGGATTCAATGAGCAGTTCTTC
NA,TRBV2,NA,TRBJ1-5,CASGVRSNQPQHF,TGTGCCAGCGGTGTTCGTAGCAATCAGCCCCAGCATTTT
NA,TRBV6-5,NA,TRBJ1-6,CASSNRVGDSPLHF,TGTGCCAGCAGCAACAGGGTTGGTGATTCACCCCTCCACTTT
NA,TRBV5-1,NA,TRBJ2-7,CASSLEEFYEQYF,TGCGCCAGCAGCTTGGAGGAGTTCTACGAGCAGTACTTC
NA,TRBV19,TRBD1,TRBJ2-6,CASSIGDSSGANVLTF,TGTGCCAGTAGTATAGGGGACAGCTCTGGGGCCAACGTCCTGACTTTC
NA,TRBV28,TRBD2,TRBJ2-1,CASSLLPRLAGGNEQFF,TGTGCCAGCAGTTTGTTGCCCAGACTAGCGGGGGGCAATGAGCAGTTCTTC
NA,TRBV12-5,NA,TRBJ2-3,CASGTGTPTDTQYF,TGTGCTAGTGGGACCGGGACACCTACAGATACGCAGTATTTT